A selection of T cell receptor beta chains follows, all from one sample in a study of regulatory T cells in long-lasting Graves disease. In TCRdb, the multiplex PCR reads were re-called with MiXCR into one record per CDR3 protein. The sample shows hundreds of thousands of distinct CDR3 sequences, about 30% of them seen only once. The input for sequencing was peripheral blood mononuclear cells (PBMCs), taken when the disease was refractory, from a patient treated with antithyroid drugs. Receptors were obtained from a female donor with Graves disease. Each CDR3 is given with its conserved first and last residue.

CASSFESNTEAFF	TRBV5-1	13
CASSNRAGVTQETQYF	TRBV7-9	16
CASSPRPGQGQPYEQYF	TRBV6-1	17
CASSFSGANVLTF	TRBV12-3/TRBV12-4	13
CASSLVGNYNEQFF	TRBV5-4	14
CASSLDTAYGYTF	TRBV7-9	13
CASSEDRESIEQYF	TRBV6-1	14
CASSLGQGLQPQHF	TRBV12-3/TRBV12-4	14
CASSVNSVKTQYF	TRBV2	13
CSVEWGRGRLETQYF	TRBV29-1	15
CASSFSRGLKGHSEAFF	TRBV6-5	17
CASSVGLDRSYGYTF	TRBV9	15
CASSPSPDIYNQPQHF	TRBV5-1	16
CASSPLTGMNTEAFF	TRBV7-9	15
CASSLRGLVEQYF	TRBV27	13
CATGPLAEYEQYF	TRBV10-2	13
CASSATREYGYTF	TRBV9	13
CASSHKEGYTF	TRBV18	11
CASSSLGTGAYWGAFF	TRBV28	16
CASSPGQSSYNSPLHF	TRBV9	16
CASSWTASGNTIYF	TRBV6-2/TRBV6-3	14
CAWSVQSFRRNYGYTF	TRBV30	16
CASSLSNGGSYGYTF	TRBV27	15
CSASGRNYEQYF	TRBV20-1	12
CASSKTGGAGNTIYF	TRBV28	15
CASSSDSNEKLFF	TRBV5-4	13
CATGDTGTGVRGYTF	TRBV24-1	15
CAINPGQGSPLHF	TRBV10-3	13
CASSFPTDEQYF	TRBV7-9	12
CASSLSLAGVYEQYF	TRBV28	15
CASGPGDSGSTIYF	TRBV12-5	14
CASYWGAGSPLHF	TRBV28	13
CSASAGWDEQYF	TRBV20-1	12
CASSLGGLAGVIGEQYF	TRBV11-2	17
CSVAQGLGSYEQYF	TRBV29-1	14
CASSTSSSTGELFF	TRBV7-7	14
CASTRDSDNEQFF	TRBV6-4	13
CASSLPSTGVGNSPLHF	TRBV7-9	17
CASSFPTTVGTGELFF	TRBV27	16
CASSPRGRGDEKLFF	TRBV5-5	15